This TCR beta chain is drawn from a study of blood T cells in healthy people across ages. Study-wide context: Every two T cells gave about one barcoded beta molecule via template switching.

Study outcomes and limitations: Both higher diversity and more naive CD4+ cells marked long-lived donors when set against aged donors.

A J-beta primer mix and a sample-barcoded 5' primer were used in a second PCR of roughly 6 to 11 cycles. Carrying 12 random nucleotides, a template-switch adaptor labeled each individual cDNA molecule. Via MiXCR, TCRdb re-called the 5' RACE reads, giving one row per CDR3 protein. The data contain around 1,600,000 distinct CDR3 sequences, 35% to 45% of them seen just once; the ten biggest clones take up more than 4%. A note on this clonotype: Its antigen remains unidentified.

Trimming removed 6 bases from V and 3 bases from J; junction bases left unmatched: 9. This CDR3 spans 16 amino acids. CDR1 is PRHDT, CDR2 FYEKMQ, per germline (reference sequence). Peripheral blood, roughly 9.1 milliliters per donor, was collected. Sequenced input: blood. The genes are TRBV13 and TRBJ2-3; 10 bases map to TRBD1. The receptor's source is a young woman in good health. The CDR3 loop is CASSTAGTGATDTQYF. The DNA for the CDR3 is TGTGCCAGCAGTACCGCCGGGACAGGGGCTACAGATACGCAGTATTTT.